Below, 17 T cell receptor beta chains from the same sample are listed, as sequenced in a study of T cell responses to AZD1222 COVID-19 vaccine. TCRdb's copy holds only in-frame clones and misses some; the assay was immunoSEQ multiplex PCR. The table records 130,000 to 150,000 clones, roughly 87% of them present only once. The sequencing here drew on peripheral blood, taken on day 0 of AZD1222 vaccination. The receptors stem from an adult in good health.

V gene TRBV4-2 combines with J gene TRBJ2-3, with 8 bases fitting TRBD2. The junction had 16 bases not matched to a gene; V was cut back by 4 bases and J by 4 bases. The germline V gene encodes CDR1 LGHNA and CDR2 YNFKEQ. The CDR3 is 18 residues long. The CDR3 here is CASSPLGLAGGRADTQYF. Here the CDR3 DNA reads TGTGCCAGCAGCCCTTTGGGGCTGGCGGGAGGAAGGGCAGATACGCAGTATTTT.

This clone has just a few counts. This sequence joins TRBV11-2 and TRBJ1-2, with D maybe TRBD1 (6 bases). CDR1 SGHAT and CDR2 FQNNGV come from the germline V gene. This CDR3 spans 11 amino acids. Trimming stripped 6 bases from V and 8 bases from J, with 10 bases between. Here the CDR3 reads CASSGRGGYTF. CDR3 nucleotides: TGTGCCAGCAGTGGTAGGGGGGGCTACACCTTC. The full variable domain, its missing parts supplied by reference TRBV11-2 and TRBJ1-2, is EAGVAQSPRYKIIEKRQSVAFWCNPISGHATLYWYQQILGQGPKLLIQFQNNGVVDDSQLPKDRFSAERLKGVDSTLKIQPAKLEDSAVYLCASSGRGGYTFGSGTRLTVV.

There are a few counts of this clone. The CDR3 DNA sequence: TGTGCCAGCAGTGAAGTCAGGTCCTACGAGCAGTACTTC. Residues: CASSEVRSYEQYF. The V gene is TRBV6-1, the J gene TRBJ2-7; no clear D. Germline V gene lookup returns CDR1 MNHNS and CDR2 SASEGT. V was trimmed by 1 base and J by 1 base, leaving 5 bases between them. The CDR3 consists of 13 residues.

V gene TRBV6-2 or TRBV6-3 combines with J gene TRBJ1-1; D might be TRBD1 (6 bases). Germline CDR1 and CDR2: MNHEY and SVGEGT. The CDR3 contains 14 residues. V gave up 6 bases and J gave up 3 bases, with 14 bases separating them. The CDR3 protein is CASSPSGAYTEAFF. DNA for the CDR3: TGTGCCAGCAGCCCCTCAGGGGCCTACACTGAAGCTTTCTTT.

This chain uses TRBV24-1 with TRBJ2-3; 10 bases fit TRBD2. The CDR3 is 16 residues long. The germline V gene has CDR1 KGHDR and CDR2 SFDVKD. V was clipped by 4 bases and J by 6 bases; unmatched bases: 9. CDR3 in amino acids: CATSDNSGRPFDTQYF. DNA for the CDR3: TGTGCCACCAGTGACAATAGCGGGAGGCCATTTGATACGCAGTATTTT.

The sample holds one count of this clone. The chain has TRBV7-2 and TRBJ1-3; unclear D gene. V was shortened by 2 bases and J by 5 bases, with 10 bases between the two germline ends. The CDR3 runs to 14 residues. CDR1 SGHTA and CDR2 FQGNSA come from the germline V gene. The CDR3 loop reads CASSLRELRNTIYF. DNA of the CDR3: TGTGCCAGCAGCTTAAGGGAGCTAAGAAACACCATATATTTT.

The gene calls are TRBV4-3 and TRBJ1-3, with D possibly being TRBD1 (6 bases). The germline gives CDR1 LGHNA, CDR2 YSLEER. This CDR3 is 17 amino acids long. V was trimmed by 0 bases and J by 0 bases, leaving 12 bases between them. CDR3 sequence (DNA): TGCGCCAGCAGCCAAGATCTTCAGGACAGCTCTGGAAACACCATATATTTT. Protein product: CASSQDLQDSSGNTIYF.

V usage is TRBV19 and J usage is TRBJ1-2; 7 nucleotides match TRBD1. From germline, CDR1 is LNHDA and CDR2 SQIVND (reference sequence). Unmatched junction bases numbered 5, after V lost 6 bases and J lost 4 bases. The CDR3 sequence is 13 residues long. The CDR3 sequence: CASSRTGAYGYTF. The CDR3, as DNA: TGTGCCAGTAGCCGGACAGGTGCCTATGGCTACACCTTC.

This clone is a singleton in its sample. This rearrangement joins TRBV19 to TRBJ1-5, with D possibly matching TRBD1 (6 bases). Germline CDR1 reads LNHDA; CDR2 reads SQIVND (reference sequence). The CDR3 extends over 13 amino acids. The V end lost 3 bases, the J end lost 7 bases, and 10 bases lay between the germline ends. CDR3 protein: CASSIRQAQPQHF. CDR3 sequence (DNA): TGTGCCAGTAGTATCCGACAGGCCCAGCCCCAGCATTTT.

The CDR3 is CASSLMSGYQPQHF. In DNA, the CDR3 is TGTGCCAGCAGTTTAATGTCAGGCTATCAGCCCCAGCATTTT. This chain joins TRBV27 and TRBJ1-5; D is uncertain. Trimming pared 2 bases from V and 5 bases from J, leaving 10 bases between. The CDR3 is made up of 14 amino acids. Per the germline V gene, CDR1 is MNHEY and CDR2 is SMNVEV (reference sequence).

The chain joins TRBV14 to TRBJ2-4, with TRBD1 matching over 9 bases. The CDR3 length is 16 residues. The V and J ends lost 0 bases and 4 bases, in that order; junction bases with no gene match: 4. Germline V gene sequence: CDR1 SGHDN, CDR2 FVKESK. Here the CDR3 DNA reads TGTGCCAGCAGCCAAGAGAGGGGGACAGGGAAAAACATTCAGTACTTC. Protein sequence: CASSQERGTGKNIQYF.

The genes are TRBV7-9 and TRBJ2-5; D may be TRBD1 (6 bases). From germline, CDR1 is SEHNR and CDR2 FQNEAQ (reference sequence). V was cut by 5 bases and J by 2 bases, with 18 bases left in between. The CDR3 contains 16 residues. CDR3 sequence reads: CASSQTGGLGQETQYF. The CDR3 region has the DNA TGTGCCAGCAGCCAAACTGGGGGCCTTGGGCAAGAGACCCAGTACTTC. Full variable domain (remainder filled in from reference TRBV7-9 and TRBJ2-5): DTGVSQNPRHKITKRGQNVTFRCDPISEHNRLYWYRQTLGQGPEFLTYFQNEAQLEKSRLLSDRFSAERPKGSFSTLEIQRTEQGDSAMYLCASSQTGGLGQETQYFGPGTRLLVL.

The V gene is TRBV27, the J gene TRBJ1-5; TRBD1 might be the D (6 bases). Germline V lookup: CDR1 MNHEY, CDR2 SMNVEV (reference sequence). CDR3 length equals 14 residues. Trimming took off 1 base at V and 7 bases at J, with 11 bases between the two ends. CDR3 in amino acids: CASSLFHGQQPQHF. CDR3 sequence (DNA): TGTGCCAGCAGTTTATTCCACGGACAGCAGCCCCAGCATTTT.

V usage is TRBV3-1 (or the pseudogene TRBV3-2) and J usage is TRBJ2-1, with a possible D match to TRBD2 (5 bases). Germline loops: CDR1 LGHDT, CDR2 YNNKEL (reference sequence). Trimming took 2 bases from V and 8 from J, leaving 13 bases between them. CDR3 length equals 14 residues. The CDR3 is CASSQLLTKHEQFF. The CDR3 region has the DNA TGTGCCAGCAGCCAACTTCTGACTAAACATGAGCAGTTCTTC.

The chain has TRBV11-2 and TRBJ2-1; D gene unclear. This CDR3 spans 15 amino acids. CDR1 is SGHAT and CDR2 is FQNNGV in the germline V gene. Trimming cost V 1 base and J 4 bases, with 11 bases left between them. In DNA, the CDR3 is TGTGCCAGCAGCTTAGTTGCCACCGGGTACAATGAGCAGTTCTTC. It encodes CASSLVATGYNEQFF.

This chain joins TRBV7-8 and TRBJ1-6, with D possibly matching TRBD1 (6 bases). The CDR3 is made up of 16 amino acids. Germline assignment: CDR1 SGHVS and CDR2 FQNEAQ. Trimming stripped 2 bases from V and 2 bases from J, with 10 bases between. CDR3 sequence (DNA): TGTGCCAGCAGCTTAAACGCAGGGGCCTATAATTCACCCCTCCACTTT. It specifies CASSLNAGAYNSPLHF.

The CDR3 nucleotides are TGTGCCAGCAGCTTGTTCCTAGCGGGAGTCAATGAGCAGTTCTTC. It is translated as CASSLFLAGVNEQFF. The chain employs TRBV5-6 and TRBJ2-1; 10 bases are a match to TRBD2. The CDR3 is made up of 15 amino acids. The ends lost 1 base at V and 6 bases at J; junction bases unmatched: 4. The germline V gene has CDR1 SGHDT and CDR2 YYEEEE.